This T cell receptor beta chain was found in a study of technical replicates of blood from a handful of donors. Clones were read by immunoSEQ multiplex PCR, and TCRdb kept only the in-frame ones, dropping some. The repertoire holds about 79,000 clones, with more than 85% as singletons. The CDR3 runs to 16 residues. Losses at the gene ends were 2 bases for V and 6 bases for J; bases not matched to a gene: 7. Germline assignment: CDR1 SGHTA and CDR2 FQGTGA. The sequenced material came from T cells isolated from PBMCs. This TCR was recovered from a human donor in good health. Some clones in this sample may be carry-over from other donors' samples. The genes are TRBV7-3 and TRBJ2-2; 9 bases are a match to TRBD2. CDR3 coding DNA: TGTGCCAGCAGCTTATTGGGCGGGAGGGCCTCCGGGGAGCTGTTTTTT. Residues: CASSLLGGRASGELFF.